A single sample gave rise to the 8 T cell receptor beta chains below, sequenced in a study of T cell responses to AZD1222 COVID-19 vaccine listed by TCRdb under 2021. The library was produced with the immunoSEQ multiplex PCR assay. TCRdb carries this immuneACCESS record with in-frame sequences only. Its versions omit some clonotypes, under half of them owing to an unresolved V gene in the studies checked, with the rest unexplained. For this sample there are about 140,000 clones; about 90% appear just once. Around 3.5% of the sample lies in the top ten. This specimen's time point label, per the study, means: about 28 days (+/-7) after the second vaccine dose. Here the sequenced sample was peripheral blood, taken 28 days after the second AZD1222 dose. The receptors were sampled from an adult who received the AZD1222 COVID-19 vaccine.

The chain uses TRBV23-1 and TRBJ2-1, with D possibly being TRBD1 or TRBD2 (5 bases each). Being an ORF, TRBV23-1 has a function that is uncertain. The CDR3 extends over 14 amino acids. Trimming shortened V by 6 bases and J by 7 bases, and 16 bases separated the two germline ends. The CDR3 is CASRMTPEGNEQFF. DNA of the CDR3: TGCGCCAGCAGGATGACCCCCGAGGGGAATGAGCAGTTCTTC.

The CDR3 nucleotides read TGTGCCAGCAGCCAAGGACAGAACTATGGCTACACCTTC. Translation: CASSQGQNYGYTF. The chain joins TRBV3-1 (or the pseudogene TRBV3-2) to TRBJ1-2; weak D call: TRBD1 (5 bases). CDR3 length: 13 residues. Trimming removed 1 base from V and 2 bases from J, with 5 bases in between. Germline V gene lookup returns CDR1 LGHDT and CDR2 YNNKEL (reference sequence).

The chain recombines TRBV28 with TRBJ1-1, with D uncertain. V lost 3 bases, J lost 2 bases, and 10 bases lay in between. This CDR3 comprises 14 residues. Germline values: CDR1 MDHEN, CDR2 SYDVKM. CDR3 nucleotide sequence: TGTGCCAGCAGTTTCCCCGGGTTTAACACTGAAGCTTTCTTT. The encoded protein is CASSFPGFNTEAFF. Variable domain in full (rest from reference TRBV28 and TRBJ1-1): DVKVTQSSRYLVKRTGEKVFLECVQDMDHENMFWYRQDPGLGLRLIYFSYDVKMKEKGDIPEGYSVSREKKERFSLILESASTNQTSMYLCASSFPGFNTEAFFGQGTRLTVV.

The CDR3 bases are TGTGCCATCAGTGACAGAAATGAGCAGTTCTTC. Residues: CAISDRNEQFF. The V gene is TRBV10-3, the J gene TRBJ2-1, with D unresolved. Germline-derived CDR1 and CDR2 are ENHRY and SYGVKD. The ends were cut back, 3 bases at V and 7 bases at J, with 4 bases in the middle. This CDR3 has 11 amino acids.

A few counts support this clone. J is TRBJ2-7 and V is TRBV18; perhaps TRBD1 as D (6 bases). V lost 5 bases to trimming and J lost 4 bases, with 12 bases between them. Looked up from germline, CDR1 is KGHSH and CDR2 is LQKENI. This CDR3 region has 13 residues. For the CDR3, the DNA is TGTGCCAGCTCAAATTTTGGACAGTACGAGCAGTACTTC. Translated, it gives CASSNFGQYEQYF.

The CDR3 here is CATTQTGSTSGYTF. The CDR3, as DNA: TGTGCCACCACCCAGACAGGGTCAACTTCTGGCTACACCTTC. V is TRBV24-1 and J is TRBJ1-2, with 7 bases aligning to TRBD1. Germline CDR1 reads KGHDR; CDR2 reads SFDVKD. This CDR3 region has 14 residues. J was trimmed by 7 bases and V by 8 bases; bases with no gene match: 12.

The V and J genes are TRBV5-6 and TRBJ1-1; D may be TRBD1 (6 bases). This CDR3 has 19 amino acids. Per germline, CDR1 SGHDT and CDR2 YYEEEE. The ends were cut back, 5 bases at V and 2 bases at J, with 28 bases in the middle. The CDR3 DNA reads TGTGCCAGCAGGATTCTACGCAGGGGACACTTGAGGGTCAACACTGAAGCTTTCTTT. Amino acid sequence: CASRILRRGHLRVNTEAFF.

V gene TRBV6-2 or TRBV6-3 combines with J gene TRBJ1-2; D gene ambiguous. The ends were cut back, 2 bases at V and 2 bases at J, with 3 bases in the middle. This CDR3 contains 12 residues. In germline, CDR1 is MNHEY, CDR2 SVGEGT. The CDR3 protein is CASSYQNYGYTF. The DNA for the CDR3 is TGTGCCAGCAGTTACCAGAACTATGGCTACACCTTC.